A single sample is the source of the 15 T cell receptor beta chains below, sequenced in a study of early T cells in non-severe SARS-CoV-2 infection. TCRdb itself ran the 5' RACE reads through MiXCR, one entry per CDR3 protein. The sample carries roughly 28,000 distinct CDR3 sequences, roughly 6% recorded once. The sequenced material came from whole blood. The receptors originated from an adult who was a healthcare worker with PCR-confirmed SARS-CoV-2 infection or an uninfected control (not recorded which).

This clonotype was observed many times. The chain joins TRBV12-3 or TRBV12-4 to TRBJ2-3, with D possibly being TRBD1 (6 bases). This CDR3 is 15 amino acids long. With 5 bases removed from V and 0 bases from J, the gap between germline ends came to 12 bases. CDR3 DNA sequence: TGTGCCAGCAGTCTAGACCAGGGGAGCACAGATACGCAGTATTTT. It translates to CASSLDQGSTDTQYF.

This clonotype was counted a few times. The chain is built from TRBV7-2 and TRBJ2-1; D gene uncertain. Germline values: CDR1 SGHTA, CDR2 FQGNSA. The CDR3 loop spans 15 amino acids. V was pared by 5 bases and J by 9 bases, with 20 bases between. The CDR3 sequence is CASSQTADPDLEQFF. In DNA form, the CDR3 reads TGTGCCAGCAGCCAGACCGCGGACCCCGATCTTGAGCAGTTCTTC.

This clonotype occurred many times. The V call is TRBV27, the J call TRBJ1-2; D is perhaps TRBD1 (5 bases). The germline V gene has CDR1 MNHEY and CDR2 SMNVEV (reference sequence). V was shortened by 2 bases and J by 2 bases, with 15 bases between the two germline ends. This CDR3 comprises 16 residues. CDR3 sequence reads: CASSLNKGAGNYGYTF. In DNA, the CDR3 is TGTGCCAGCAGTTTAAACAAAGGGGCAGGGAACTATGGCTACACCTTC.

Ten or more counts support this clonotype. The rearrangement links TRBV3-1 to TRBJ2-1; D is ambiguous. V was cut by 4 bases and J by 6 bases, with 16 bases left in between. Germline V CDR1 and CDR2: LGHDT, YNNKEL (reference sequence). The CDR3 runs 15 residues. The CDR3 DNA is TGTGCCAGCAGCCCCCAACGGTCGTCTACCAATGAGCAGTTCTTC. Translating gives CASSPQRSSTNEQFF.

This clonotype was detected many times. This sequence joins TRBV29-1 and TRBJ2-3; D is uncertain. Germline V gene data show CDR1 as SQVTM and CDR2 as ANQGSEA. With 3 bases removed from V and 0 bases from J, the gap between germline ends came to 4 bases. The CDR3 spans 12 residues. The CDR3 reads CSVDDSTDTQYF. The CDR3 DNA is TGCAGCGTTGACGACAGCACAGATACGCAGTATTTT.

This clonotype was observed a few times. The J gene is TRBJ2-1, the V gene TRBV30; unclear D gene. Germline CDR1 and CDR2: GTSNPN and SVGIG (reference sequence). V was cut by 8 bases and J by 5 bases, with 13 bases left in between. CDR3 size: 12 residues. The CDR3: CASRLLNNEQFF. CDR3 DNA sequence: TGTGCCAGCCGACTTCTGAACAATGAGCAGTTCTTC.

The chain couples TRBV12-3 or TRBV12-4 to TRBJ2-1, with 9 bases identical to TRBD2. This CDR3 region has 15 residues. V was clipped by 6 bases and J by 2 bases; unmatched bases: 5. CDR3 sequence (DNA): TGTGCCAGCAGGAGACTAGCGGCTACCTACAATGAGCAGTTCTTC. As protein: CASRRLAATYNEQFF.

This clonotype was detected ten times or more. CDR3 bases: TGCAGCGTTGGGGGGGCAGGGGTTAAGGACACTGAAGCTTTCTTT. As protein: CSVGGAGVKDTEAFF. The rearrangement joins TRBV29-1 to TRBJ1-1; possible D gene TRBD1, 6 bases. V lost 4 bases and J lost 3, with 18 bases in between. The germline V gene encodes CDR1 SQVTM and CDR2 ANQGSEA. This CDR3 comprises 15 residues.

This clonotype was picked up many times. The gene calls are TRBV2 and TRBJ2-5; 10 bases are a match to TRBD1. There are 14 residues in the CDR3. Germline loops: CDR1 SNHLY, CDR2 FYNNEI. With V trimmed by 11 bases and J by 5 bases, 11 bases remained unmatched. In DNA, the CDR3 is TGTGCCGTCCACCGGGACAGGGGAGGGGAGACCCAGTACTTC. Encoded protein: CAVHRDRGGETQYF.

This clonotype was observed many times. The chain uses TRBV20-1 and TRBJ2-2, with TRBD1 matching 7 bases. After removal of 6 bases from V and 1 base from J, the junction contained 8 bases not matched to a gene. CDR3 length equals 15 residues. Germline lookup yields CDR1 DFQATT and CDR2 SNEGSKA (reference sequence). The CDR3 coding sequence is TGCAGTGCCACGCCGGGACAGAGGAACACCGGGGAGCTGTTTTTT. This codes for CSATPGQRNTGELFF.

This clonotype was found many times. The chain combines TRBV11-1 with TRBJ1-1, with D possibly being TRBD1 (6 bases). The CDR3 extends over 16 amino acids. Germline V gene lookup returns CDR1 SGHAT and CDR2 FQDESV (reference sequence). The V end lost 5 bases, the J end lost 2 bases, and 18 bases lay between the germline ends. The CDR3 DNA sequence: TGTGCCAGCAGCCCTTTCAAATGGGACATCAACACTGAAGCTTTCTTT. Its protein is CASSPFKWDINTEAFF.

In this sample, this clonotype turned up a few times. The chain is built from TRBV13 and TRBJ2-4; D unresolved. Between the trimmed V and J ends, which lost 1 base and 0 bases, there was a span of 25 bases. Germline V gene data show CDR1 as PRHDT and CDR2 as FYEKMQ (reference sequence). The CDR3 totals 21 residues. Here the CDR3 DNA reads TGTGCCAGCAGCTTAGCCAGGTTCGGAAGCCCCACCCGGAAAGCCAAAAACATTCAGTACTTC. Encoded protein: CASSLARFGSPTRKAKNIQYF.

This clonotype occurred many times. V is TRBV5-6 and J is TRBJ1-1; the D gene is possibly TRBD1 (5 bases). Germline lookup yields CDR1 SGHDT and CDR2 YYEEEE. V was clipped by 2 bases and J by 6 bases, with 14 bases between them. The CDR3 contains 14 residues. In DNA form, the CDR3 reads TGTGCCAGCAGCTTCACAGGCCCAAGGGCTGAAGCTTTCTTT. This encodes CASSFTGPRAEAFF.

This clonotype was picked up a small number of times. The chain carries TRBV11-1 and TRBJ2-5; 8 nucleotides line up with TRBD1. The germline V gene has CDR1 SGHAT and CDR2 FQDESV (reference sequence). V trimming: 4 bases; J trimming: 1 base; junction bases outside the gene matches: 14. This CDR3 has 18 residues. The CDR3 bases are TGTGCCAGCAGCTCTTTGAACGGCAGGGGGCTTCGCCAAGAGACCCAGTACTTC. Translating it yields CASSSLNGRGLRQETQYF. Filled out from reference TRBV11-1 and TRBJ2-5, the complete variable domain reads EAEVAQSPRYKITEKSQAVAFWCDPISGHATLYWYRQILGQGPELLVQFQDESVVDDSQLPKDRFSAERLKGVDSTLKIQPAELGDSAMYLCASSSLNGRGLRQETQYFGPGTRLLVL.

This clonotype was observed at least ten times. The chain has TRBV29-1 and TRBJ2-6, with 8 bases aligning to TRBD1. V lost 2 bases, J lost 0 bases, and 12 bases stayed unmatched. The CDR3 is made up of 19 amino acids. Germline values: CDR1 SQVTM, CDR2 ANQGSEA. CDR3 in amino acids: CSVEFIRDRHISGANVLTF. The CDR3 coding sequence is TGCAGCGTTGAATTTATCCGGGACAGGCATATCTCTGGGGCCAACGTCCTGACTTTC.